Below, 12 T cell receptor beta chains from the same sample are listed, as sequenced in a study of shared clonotypes between healthy human individuals. Some clones are missing from TCRdb's copy, which holds only in-frame ones; the method was immunoSEQ multiplex PCR. The table lists fewer than 150,000 clones, about 67% of them singletons. The sample taken for sequencing was memory CD8+ T cells sorted from blood. As for subset: CD45RO+ cells pooled with CCR7-negative TemRA cells. These receptors all stem from a woman in her thirties in good health.

The chain combines TRBV10-2 with TRBJ1-2; possibly TRBD1 for D (5 bases). CDR3 size: 15 residues. Germline V gene sequence: CDR1 WSHSY, CDR2 SAAADI. The germline V and J ends were trimmed by 0 bases and 3 bases, with 11 bases remaining between them. The CDR3 nucleotides are TGCGCCAGCAGTGAGTCTCGGATGGGGGACTATGGCTACACCTTC. Translated, it gives CASSESRMGDYGYTF.

This clone was found a few times. Other DNA sequences in this sample translate to the same CDR3. This chain links TRBV11-2 with TRBJ2-7, with 9 bases lining up with TRBD2. The CDR3 contains 14 residues. Germline V gives CDR1 SGHAT, CDR2 FQNNGV. J was trimmed by 1 base and V by 5 bases; bases with no gene match: 3. The CDR3 region has the DNA TGTGCCAGCAGCCTGGGACTAGCTTCCTACGAGCAGTACTTC. Its translation is CASSLGLASYEQYF.

V is TRBV19 and J is TRBJ1-2, with a possible D match to TRBD1 (5 bases). Germline CDR1 LNHDA, CDR2 SQIVND (reference sequence). V lost 6 bases, J lost 0 bases, and 20 bases lay in between. The CDR3 runs to 17 residues. The CDR3 reads CASSGEGEDTANYGYTF. Here the CDR3 DNA reads TGTGCCAGTAGCGGGGAAGGGGAAGACACAGCTAACTATGGCTACACCTTC.

The chain recombines TRBV7-9 with TRBJ2-3; no reliable D call. Germline CDR1 is SEHNR and CDR2 is FQNEAQ (reference sequence). V was clipped by 4 bases and J by 3 bases, with 5 bases between them. The CDR3 is made up of 12 amino acids. The CDR3 protein is CASSWQTDTQYF. CDR3 nucleotides: TGTGCCAGCAGCTGGCAGACAGATACGCAGTATTTT.

Only one count was recorded for this clone. The CDR3 bases are TGTGCCAGCAGCCCGCACCTAGCGGGTTCCTACAATGAGCAGTTCTTC. Its protein is CASSPHLAGSYNEQFF. This chain joins TRBV11-1 and TRBJ2-1; 8 bases map to TRBD2. Germline trimming cut 5 bases from V and 1 base from J; bases unmatched to any gene: 7. This CDR3 is built from 16 residues. CDR1 is SGHAT and CDR2 is FQDESV in the germline V gene (reference sequence).

This clone turned up a few times. This chain connects TRBV14 to TRBJ2-4; D perhaps matches TRBD2 (5 bases). CDR3 size: 16 residues. V lost 4 bases and J 8 bases, leaving 21 bases between the germline ends. CDR1 SGHDN and CDR2 FVKESK come from the germline V gene. The CDR3, as DNA: TGTGCCAGCAGCCCGACGCGGGCCCAGTCTGAAGACATTCAGTACTTC. This codes for CASSPTRAQSEDIQYF.

In this sample, this clone turned up a few times. The chain links TRBV28 to TRBJ2-7, with TRBD2 matching over 9 bases. V dropped 3 bases and J dropped 0; count of bases not matched to a gene: 9. Germline-derived CDR1 and CDR2 are MDHEN and SYDVKM. The CDR3 runs to 17 residues. CDR3 coding DNA: TGTGCCAGCAGTTTTTGTTATAGACTAGCGGACTCCTACGAGCAGTACTTC. Translation gives CASSFCYRLADSYEQYF.

This chain uses TRBV28 with TRBJ2-2; D is unclear. The V gene's germline CDR1 is MDHEN and CDR2 SYDVKM. V lost 6 bases and J lost 1, with 9 bases in between. CDR3 length equals 14 residues. The CDR3 nucleotides read TGTGCCAGCAGCCGAGACAAGAACACCGGGGAGCTGTTTTTT. It is translated as CASSRDKNTGELFF. Complete variable domain (other parts from reference TRBV28 and TRBJ2-2): DVKVTQSSRYLVKRTGEKVFLECVQDMDHENMFWYRQDPGLGLRLIYFSYDVKMKEKGDIPEGYSVSREKKERFSLILESASTNQTSMYLCASSRDKNTGELFFGEGSRLTVL.

This chain links TRBV29-1 with TRBJ1-1; D remains ambiguous. CDR1 SQVTM and CDR2 ANQGSEA come from the germline V gene. The CDR3 runs to 15 residues. Trimming removed 7 bases at V and 1 base at J, with 19 bases between. The CDR3 region is CSAIQRRSGNTEAFF. The CDR3 DNA sequence: TGCAGCGCCATTCAAAGGCGCTCGGGGAACACTGAAGCTTTCTTT.

The chain carries TRBV6-4 and TRBJ2-2; D uncertain. This CDR3 has 15 amino acids. Between the trimmed V and J ends, which lost 7 bases and 1 base, there was a span of 13 bases. Germline CDR1 MRHNA, CDR2 SNTAGT. CDR3 nucleotide sequence: TGTGCCAGCACAAGGTTTGACCAGAACACCGGGGAGCTGTTTTTT. This encodes CASTRFDQNTGELFF.

This clone was seen a handful of times. The chain uses TRBV19 and TRBJ1-5; D perhaps matches TRBD1 (6 bases). Germline V gene sequence: CDR1 LNHDA, CDR2 SQIVND (reference sequence). The CDR3 spans 13 residues. The V end lost 4 bases, the J end lost 6 bases, and 10 bases lay between the germline ends. As DNA, the CDR3 is TGTGCCAGTAGTAGCTGGGGGCTTCAGCCCCAGCATTTT. Translation: CASSSWGLQPQHF.

The chain couples TRBV25-1 to TRBJ2-1, with 11 bases that match TRBD1. The CDR3 contains 17 residues. Germline lookup yields CDR1 MGHDK and CDR2 SYGVNS. The V and J ends lost 3 bases and 2 bases, in that order; junction bases with no gene match: 6. This CDR3 is CASSDQPDRGPYNEQFF. Here the CDR3 DNA reads TGTGCCAGCAGTGACCAACCGGACAGGGGGCCCTACAATGAGCAGTTCTTC.